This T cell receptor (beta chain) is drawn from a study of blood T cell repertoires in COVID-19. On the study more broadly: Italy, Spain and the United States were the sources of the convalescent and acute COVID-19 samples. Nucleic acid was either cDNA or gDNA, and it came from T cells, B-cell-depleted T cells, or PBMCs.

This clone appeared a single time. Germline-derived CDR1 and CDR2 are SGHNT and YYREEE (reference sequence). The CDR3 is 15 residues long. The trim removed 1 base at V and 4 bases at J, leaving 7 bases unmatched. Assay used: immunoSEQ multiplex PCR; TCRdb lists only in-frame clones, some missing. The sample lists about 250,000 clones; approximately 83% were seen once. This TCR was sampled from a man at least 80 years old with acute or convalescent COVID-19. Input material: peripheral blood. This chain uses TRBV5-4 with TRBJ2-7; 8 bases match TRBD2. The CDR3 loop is CASSLPLAGSYEQYF. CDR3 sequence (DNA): TGTGCCAGCAGCTTGCCCCTAGCGGGTAGTTACGAGCAGTACTTC.